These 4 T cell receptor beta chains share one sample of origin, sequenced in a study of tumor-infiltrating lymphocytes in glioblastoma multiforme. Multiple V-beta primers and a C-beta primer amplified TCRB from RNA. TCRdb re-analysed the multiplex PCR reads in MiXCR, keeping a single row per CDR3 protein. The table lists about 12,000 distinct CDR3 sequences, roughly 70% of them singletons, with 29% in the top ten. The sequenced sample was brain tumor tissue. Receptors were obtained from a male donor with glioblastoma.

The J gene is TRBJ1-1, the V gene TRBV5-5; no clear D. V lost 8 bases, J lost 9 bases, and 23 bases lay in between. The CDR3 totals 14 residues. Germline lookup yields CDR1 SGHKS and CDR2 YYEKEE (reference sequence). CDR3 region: CARSRTYMISQAFF. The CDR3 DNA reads TGTGCCAGGAGCCGCACTTACATGATCAGCCAAGCTTTCTTT.

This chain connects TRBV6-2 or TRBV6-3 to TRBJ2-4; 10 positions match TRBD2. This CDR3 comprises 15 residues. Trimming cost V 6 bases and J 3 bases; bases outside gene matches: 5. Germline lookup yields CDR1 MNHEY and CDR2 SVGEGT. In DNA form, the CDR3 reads TGTGCCAGCAGCTACGGGACTAGCGACAAAAACATTCAGTACTTC. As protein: CASSYGTSDKNIQYF.

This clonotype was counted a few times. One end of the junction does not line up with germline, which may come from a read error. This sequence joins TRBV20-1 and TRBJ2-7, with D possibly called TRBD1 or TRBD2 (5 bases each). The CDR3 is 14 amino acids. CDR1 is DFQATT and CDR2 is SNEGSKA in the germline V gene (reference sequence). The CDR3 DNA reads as TGCAGTGCTAGGCCCCGGGGCAGGGAATACGGGCAGTACTTC. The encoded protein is CSARPRGREYGQYF.

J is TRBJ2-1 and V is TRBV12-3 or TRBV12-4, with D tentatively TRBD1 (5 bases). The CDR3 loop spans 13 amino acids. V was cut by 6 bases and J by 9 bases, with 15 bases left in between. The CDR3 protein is CASSSQGSGEQFF. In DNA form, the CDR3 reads TGTGCCAGCAGCTCCCAGGGATCCGGTGAGCAGTTCTTC.